The present entry profiles one TCR beta chain with its context. The authors' processing: Estimates of nucleated cell counts were drawn from the amplification of reference gene primers. Libraries were prepared by immunoSEQ multiplex PCR; TCRdb keeps only in-frame clonotypes and omits some of them. The V and J calls and the clone size are those of that table, but D and trimming were determined from the DNA. The sample lists around 150,000 clones; around 81% were seen once. This sample was taken from a study of blood T cell repertoires in COVID-19. Whole-study context: The United States, Italy and Spain supplied acute and convalescent COVID-19 samples. Nucleic acid was either cDNA or gDNA, and it came from T cells, B-cell-depleted T cells, or PBMCs.

The CDR3 runs 13 residues. The germline V and J ends were trimmed by 1 base and 1 base, with 5 bases remaining between them. Germline V gives CDR1 SGHKS, CDR2 YYEKEE (reference sequence). The V call is TRBV5-5, the J call TRBJ2-5; D gene unclear. The sample comprised peripheral blood. The origin of this receptor is a man aged 60 to 75 with active or convalescent COVID-19. The DNA of the CDR3 is TGTGCCAGCAGCTTGTTGCGCCAAGAGACCCAGTACTTC. Protein: CASSLLRQETQYF.